The entry that follows covers one T cell receptor beta chain sequence. Genomic DNA from each subset was divided evenly over several immunoSEQ plates. The input for sorted-subset replicate PCRs was about 210 ng DNA, 25,000 to 30,000 T cell genomes. Some clones are missing from TCRdb's copy, which holds only in-frame ones; the method was immunoSEQ multiplex PCR. This sample has millions of clones; over 85% occur once, and the top ten carry approximately 1.2%. The source of the sample is a study of shared clonotypes between healthy human individuals. Across the study: A couple of female and a few male donors aged 18 to 49 were enrolled.

The CDR3 length is 12 residues. Germline V gives CDR1 ENHRY, CDR2 SYGVKD. Deletions cut 8 bases from V and 0 bases from J, with 8 bases between. Only CD45RO-negative cells positively selected for CCR7 counted as naive CD8 cells, so terminally differentiated effector memory CD45RA+ cells were excluded. The receptor comes from a man aged 18-30 years in good health. The sample comprised naive CD8+ T cells sorted from blood. The genes are TRBV10-3 and TRBJ2-7; D not certain. The CDR3 region is CAIQRSSYEQYF. The CDR3 DNA sequence: TGTGCCATCCAAAGGAGCTCCTACGAGCAGTACTTC.